The 14 T cell receptor beta chains below come from one sample, sequenced in a study of T-cell reconstitution after alpha-beta-depleted transplantation in children. A TCRbeta library incorporating unique molecular identifiers was prepared. Using its own MiXCR run on the PCR reads, TCRdb lists one record per CDR3 protein. The sample yields 450,000 to 700,000 distinct CDR3 sequences, approximately 30% seen once. The starting material was PBMCs, obtained before TCRalphabeta/CD19-depleted stem cell transplant. The receptors derive from a boy under two years old with Wiskott-Aldrich syndrome, due to receive a stem cell transplant.

This clonotype turned up a few times. The chain joins TRBV11-1 to TRBJ2-7; 9 bases align to TRBD1. The germline gives CDR1 SGHAT, CDR2 FQDESV (reference sequence). Trimming took 0 bases from V and 3 from J; bases not matched to a gene: 15. This CDR3 comprises 19 residues. The CDR3 region is CASSLALGQGMAENYEQYF. The CDR3 nucleotides read TGTGCCAGCAGCTTAGCTTTGGGACAGGGAATGGCGGAGAACTACGAGCAGTACTTC.

This chain connects TRBV20-1 to TRBJ2-3, with 7 bases identical to TRBD1. Germline CDR1 reads DFQATT; CDR2 reads SNEGSKA (reference sequence). The trim removed 0 bases at V and 2 bases at J, leaving 11 bases unmatched. The length of the CDR3 is 17 residues. This CDR3 is CSARDSRQGWHTDTQYF. The CDR3 DNA reads TGCAGTGCTAGAGATTCCCGACAGGGCTGGCACACAGATACGCAGTATTTT.

The V call is TRBV7-9, the J call TRBJ1-1; perhaps TRBD1 as D (6 bases). The CDR3 consists of 15 residues. CDR1 is SEHNR and CDR2 is FQNEAQ in the germline V gene (reference sequence). Trimming left V 5 bases short and J 11 bases short, with 24 bases between. The CDR3 loop reads CASSPADRKFREAFF. CDR3 coding DNA: TGTGCCAGCAGCCCGGCGGACAGAAAATTTCGTGAGGCTTTCTTT.

This rearrangement joins TRBV20-1 to TRBJ1-5; no clear D gene. This CDR3 has 14 amino acids. The V gene lost 6 bases and the J gene lost 4 bases, with 16 bases spanning the gap. In germline, CDR1 is DFQATT, CDR2 SNEGSKA (reference sequence). CDR3 sequence reads: CSARGTATNQPQHF. The CDR3 DNA follows: TGCAGTGCCCGAGGCACGGCAACAAATCAGCCCCAGCATTTT.

A note on this clonotype: A junction boundary mismatches the germline segment, possibly from a read error. The rearrangement uses TRBV7-2 and TRBJ1-3, with TRBD1 as a possible D gene (6 bases). This CDR3 region has 16 residues. The germline V gene encodes CDR1 SGHTA and CDR2 FQGNSA. The CDR3 sequence is CASSLAGAGVGNTIYF. In nucleotides, the CDR3 is TGTGCCAGCAGCCTAGCGGGGGCAGGGGTAGGAAACACCATATATTTT.

This chain joins TRBV20-1 and TRBJ2-7; D unresolved. The V gene lost 6 bases and the J gene lost 2 bases, with 14 bases spanning the gap. The CDR3 spans 13 residues. The germline V gene has CDR1 DFQATT and CDR2 SNEGSKA (reference sequence). CDR3 residues: CSAKRSAAYEQYF. As DNA, the CDR3 is TGCAGTGCCAAAAGATCCGCCGCCTACGAGCAGTACTTC.

The V gene is TRBV19, the J gene TRBJ2-1; 7 positions agree with TRBD2. This CDR3 spans 13 amino acids. Germline V gene sequence: CDR1 LNHDA, CDR2 SQIVND (reference sequence). Trimming took 5 bases from V and 10 from J; bases not matched to a gene: 8. The CDR3, as DNA: TGTGCCAGTAGTGCCAAGACTAGCAGGGAGCAGTTCTTC. Its protein product is CASSAKTSREQFF. Looking up the rest from reference TRBV19 and TRBJ2-1 gives the full variable domain: DGGITQSPKYLFRKEGQNVTLSCEQNLNHDAMYWYRQDPGQGLRLIYYSQIVNDFQKGDIAEGYSVSREKKESFPLTVTSAQKNPTAFYLCASSAKTSREQFFGPGTRLTVL.

This clonotype turned up a few times. The V call is TRBV3-1, the J call TRBJ2-7, with 13 bases that match TRBD2. The CDR3 covers 16 residues. The V gene end was trimmed by 4 bases and the J gene end by 3 bases; junction bases not matched to a gene: 6. Germline V gives CDR1 LGHDT, CDR2 YNNKEL (reference sequence). DNA for the CDR3: TGTGCCAGCAGCCTCGGGACTAGCGGGATAGGCTACGAGCAGTACTTC. Amino acid sequence: CASSLGTSGIGYEQYF.

The V call is TRBV20-1, the J call TRBJ2-2; D ambiguous. The CDR3 sequence is 13 residues long. The germline CDR1 and CDR2 sequences are DFQATT and SNEGSKA (reference sequence). V was cut by 4 bases and J by 5 bases, with 11 bases left in between. DNA of the CDR3: TGCAGTGCTACCCAGCCTGGGACCGGGGAGCTGTTTTTT. Its translation is CSATQPGTGELFF.

V and J are TRBV5-1 and TRBJ2-1; 7 nucleotides line up with TRBD2. CDR3 length: 17 amino acids. Trimming at V came to 0 bases and at J to 7 bases, leaving 13 bases not matched to a gene. The germline V gene encodes CDR1 SGHRS and CDR2 YFSETQ. CDR3 sequence: CASSLAPGGRYSNEQFF. CDR3 sequence (DNA): TGCGCCAGCAGCTTGGCCCCTGGCGGGAGATATAGTAATGAGCAGTTCTTC.

This chain uses TRBV20-1 with TRBJ2-1; D call uncertain. The CDR3 totals 11 residues. Deletions cut 5 bases from V and 8 bases from J, with 10 bases between. CDR1 and CDR2 from the germline V gene are DFQATT and SNEGSKA (reference sequence). CDR3 bases: TGCAGTGCTTCACATGGCGATGAGCAGTTCTTC. Residues: CSASHGDEQFF.

The chain employs TRBV20-1 and TRBJ2-2, with 10 bases fitting TRBD2. J lost 4 bases, V lost 7 bases, and 9 bases had no gene match. The germline gives CDR1 DFQATT, CDR2 SNEGSKA (reference sequence). This CDR3 is 15 amino acids long. The CDR3 DNA reads as TGCAGTGTTCAGGAAGCGGGAGGGCCCACCGGGGAGCTGTTTTTT. Its translation: CSVQEAGGPTGELFF.

The rearrangement joins TRBV21-1 to TRBJ2-7. TRBV21-1 is marked as a pseudogene. There are 15 residues in the CDR3. The CDR3 spells CASSKEVGGPYEQYF. The CDR3 DNA reads as TGTGCCAGCAGCAAAGAGGTGGGAGGGCCCTACGAGCAGTACTTC.

This clonotype was seen more than once but under ten times. This sequence joins TRBV20-1 and TRBJ1-4; 8 bases match TRBD1. The germline V gene encodes CDR1 DFQATT and CDR2 SNEGSKA (reference sequence). The CDR3 has 13 amino acids. Trimming at V came to 5 bases and at J to 7 bases, leaving 6 bases not matched to a gene. CDR3 nucleotide sequence: TGCAGTGCTTATGCAGGGGGCGGTGAAAAACTGTTTTTT. Protein sequence: CSAYAGGGEKLFF.